The present TCR beta chain was sequenced within a study of regulatory and conventional T cells in breast cancer (dated by TCRdb to about 2015). The library was built by means of PCR. For sequencing, an Illumina MiSeq was employed. The public reads were quality trimmed at Q25 with fastp and then assembled into clones with MiXCR by TCRdb, keeping productive beta chains. Each record represents a unique CDR3 protein, reported with the most common genes and DNA among its rows. The sample table records about 9,600 distinct CDR3 sequences; about 35% of these occur just once. Approximately 6.2% of the sample lies in the top ten. This clonotype is medium-sized (0.01 to 0.1%). Its cognate antigen has yet to be identified. No quality values exist for individual bases; no much larger clone is one base distant. This TCR derives from a male donor in good health. Sequenced sample: conventional T cells from blood.

The sequenced DNA: TGTGCCAGTAGACGTCGGGACGCCAACTATGGCTACACCTTC. Translated, it gives CASRRRDANYGYTF. The chain is encoded by TRBV19 joined to TRBJ1-2, with TRBD1 tentatively as D gene (5 bases match). Trimming takes 6 bases from V and 2 bases from J, and the germline ends sit 13 bases apart. From the germline V gene (reference sequence), CDR1 is LNHDA and CDR2 is SQIVND. The CDR3 measures 14 amino acids from cysteine to phenylalanine. CDR3 DNA is the only sequence kept; it has 42 bases, read in frame from the first base.